These 18 T cell receptor beta chains share one sample of origin, sequenced in a study of vaccination and CD4 T cells after COVID-19 (dated 2022 in TCRdb). Receptor amplification or capture employed PCR. TCRdb shows the sequencer as Illumina iSeq 100. TCR sequencing of DNA from cultured CD4+ T cells used the Oncomine TCR Beta short-read assay at the Johns Hopkins FTIC core. TCRdb reprocessed the public reads (quality trimming at Q25 with fastp, clone calling with MiXCR) and kept in-frame beta chains. Each entry is one CDR3 protein sequence, shown with its most common DNA and genes. In this sample the table shows more than 15,000 distinct CDR3 sequences, less than 65% of which occur a single time. The ten largest clonotypes hold 30% to 35% of the sample. No antigen has been assigned to these receptors. The treatment or condition tag for this specimen amounts to: approximately 10-day PBMC culture with coronavirus spike peptide pools or control peptides (ViraFEST assay).

Sequencing used cultured CD4+ T cells from blood, obtained after SARS-CoV-2 vaccination. Receptors were obtained from a human donor with COVID-19.

This chain links TRBV2 with TRBJ1-1; 7 bases match TRBD1. After removal of 3 bases from V and 8 bases from J, the junction contained 9 bases not matched to a gene. There are 14 residues in the CDR3. Germline lookup yields CDR1 SNHLY and CDR2 FYNNEI. CDR3 region: CASSDVGGATEAFF. DNA of the CDR3: TGTGCCAGCAGTGATGTAGGGGGCGCGACAGAAGCTTTCTTT.

The chain uses TRBV25-1 and TRBJ1-2; D not certain. CDR3 length equals 13 residues. Germline CDR1 reads MGHDK; CDR2 reads SYGVNS. Trimming took off 4 bases at V and 4 bases at J, with 10 bases between the two ends. For the CDR3, the DNA is TGTGCCAGCAGTGGGGGTAGTGCCTATGGCTACACCTTC. Translated: CASSGGSAYGYTF.

The V and J genes are TRBV20-1 and TRBJ2-2; TRBD2 agrees at 8 bases. The germline CDR1 and CDR2 sequences are DFQATT and SNEGSKA (reference sequence). The CDR3 sequence is 13 residues long. The CDR3 protein is CSSAGGNTGELFF. Written as DNA, the CDR3 is TGCAGCTCGGCGGGGGGGAACACCGGGGAGCTGTTTTTT.

In this sample, this clonotype turned up a few times. The gene calls are TRBV20-1 and TRBJ2-4; D remains ambiguous. V shed 3 bases and J shed 3 bases, with 6 bases lying between them. The CDR3 has 12 amino acids. CDR1 and CDR2 (germline): DFQATT, SNEGSKA (reference sequence). CDR3 bases: TGCAGTGCTAGCGAAAACAAAAACATTCAGTACTTC. Translation gives CSASENKNIQYF.

This clonotype was counted once. The rearrangement uses TRBV12-3 or TRBV12-4 and TRBJ1-2, with TRBD1 matching over 10 bases. This CDR3 is built from 15 residues. V was pared by 5 bases and J by 4 bases, with 7 bases of the junction left unmatched. In DNA form, the CDR3 reads TGTGCCAGCAGTCCCTCGGGACAGGGGATCTATGGCTACACCTTC. It yields the protein CASSPSGQGIYGYTF.

On this clonotype: At one end the junction does not follow the germline gene, possibly because of a read error. This chain connects TRBV7-7 to TRBJ2-5; TRBD1 agrees at 8 bases. Germline loops: CDR1 SSHAT, CDR2 FNYEAQ (reference sequence). CDR3 size: 15 residues. The CDR3 sequence: CASSPGQGPQETQYF. The CDR3 DNA sequence: TGTGCTAGCAGCCCCGGACAGGGCCCCCAAGAGACCCAGTACTTC.

This chain uses TRBV12-3 or TRBV12-4 with TRBJ1-5; 8 bases are shared with TRBD1. Trimming took 5 bases from V and 7 from J; bases not matched to a gene: 7. The CDR3 contains 14 residues. This CDR3 reads CASSPDRGRQPQHF. DNA for the CDR3: TGTGCCAGCAGTCCTGACAGGGGAAGGCAGCCCCAGCATTTT.

The genes are TRBV4-2 and TRBJ2-3, with 10 nucleotides matching TRBD2. Germline CDR1 LGHNA, CDR2 YNFKEQ. The CDR3 sequence is 14 residues long. Losses at the gene ends were 1 base for V and 6 bases for J; bases not matched to a gene: 1. The CDR3 DNA follows: TGTGCCAGCAGCCAAGCAGCGGGGGGGGATACGCAGTATTTT. Residues: CASSQAAGGDTQYF.

The V and J genes are TRBV11-2 and TRBJ2-1, with 8 positions matching TRBD2. CDR1 and CDR2 (germline): SGHAT, FQNNGV. V gave up 4 bases and J gave up 2 bases; unmatched junction bases: 4. CDR3 length: 15 residues. CDR3 sequence reads: CASSSGGGTYNEQFF. CDR3 sequence (DNA): TGTGCCAGCAGCTCCGGGGGGGGAACCTACAATGAGCAGTTCTTC.

This clonotype occurred a few times. The chain joins TRBV27 to TRBJ2-7; 7 bases map to TRBD1. The CDR3 length is 15 residues. Germline values: CDR1 MNHEY, CDR2 SMNVEV (reference sequence). V was pared by 5 bases and J by 4 bases, with 11 bases of the junction left unmatched. Here the CDR3 DNA reads TGTGCCAGCAGTCCAACGGGACAGAGCCGTTACGAGCAGTACTTC. It yields the protein CASSPTGQSRYEQYF.

The rearrangement links TRBV19 to TRBJ2-1; perhaps TRBD2 as D (5 bases). V lost 5 bases and J 5 bases, leaving 13 bases between the germline ends. CDR1 LNHDA and CDR2 SQIVND come from the germline V gene (reference sequence). This CDR3 is 14 amino acids long. Written as DNA, the CDR3 is TGTGCCAGTAGTCCGGGCGGGCGCAACAATGAGCAGTTCTTC. The encoded protein is CASSPGGRNNEQFF.

The sample holds a few counts of this clonotype. The V gene is TRBV20-1, the J gene TRBJ1-2, with D possibly TRBD1 on 6 matching bases. V dropped 4 bases and J dropped 7 bases, with 10 bases sitting between them. Germline CDR1 is DFQATT and CDR2 is SNEGSKA (reference sequence). The CDR3 contains 11 residues. CDR3 loop: CSATGAGGYTF. DNA of the CDR3: TGCAGTGCTACGGGGGCCGGTGGCTACACCTTC.

V gene TRBV6-1 combines with J gene TRBJ2-6; 7 bases are a match to TRBD1. Trimming removed 6 bases from V and 4 bases from J; junction bases left unmatched: 6. The CDR3 contains 15 residues. Germline-derived CDR1 and CDR2 are MNHNS and SASEGT. The CDR3 DNA reads as TGTGCCAGCAGACCGGACAGGCTGGGGGCCAACGTCCTGACTTTC. Its protein is CASRPDRLGANVLTF.

V usage is TRBV10-1 and J usage is TRBJ2-1; D might be TRBD1 or TRBD2, each matching 5 bases. V dropped 2 bases and J dropped 12 bases, with 14 bases sitting between them. The CDR3 loop spans 13 amino acids. The V gene's germline CDR1 is WNHNN and CDR2 SYGVQD (reference sequence). CDR3 nucleotides: TGCGCCAGCAGTGAGGGTGGGGGTCGGGGGCAGTTCTTC. This sequence encodes CASSEGGGRGQFF.

This chain uses TRBV28 with TRBJ1-5; D unresolved. Germline assignment: CDR1 MDHEN and CDR2 SYDVKM. This CDR3 spans 15 amino acids. Trimming took off 3 bases at V and 0 bases at J, with 9 bases between the two ends. This CDR3 is CASSLEGYSNQPQHF. The CDR3 nucleotides read TGTGCCAGCAGTTTGGAGGGTTATAGCAATCAGCCCCAGCATTTT.

CDR3 loop: CSARDGRESDTQYF. Here the CDR3 DNA reads TGCAGTGCTAGAGATGGGAGGGAATCAGATACGCAGTATTTT. This chain joins TRBV20-1 and TRBJ2-3, with 7 nucleotides matching TRBD2. Germline CDR1 reads DFQATT; CDR2 reads SNEGSKA (reference sequence). The CDR3 length is 14 residues. V lost 0 bases and J lost 4; bases outside the gene matches: 4.

The chain is built from TRBV11-2 and TRBJ1-5, with 7 bases aligning to TRBD1. Trimming at V came to 3 bases and at J to 6 bases, leaving 5 bases not matched to a gene. In germline, CDR1 is SGHAT, CDR2 FQNNGV. This CDR3 is 14 amino acids long. The CDR3 DNA follows: TGTGCCAGCAGCTTCGACAGGGCTGGTCAGCCCCAGCATTTT. Its translation: CASSFDRAGQPQHF.

The chain has TRBV5-6 and TRBJ1-2, with 8 bases fitting TRBD1. Per germline, CDR1 SGHDT and CDR2 YYEEEE. The CDR3 is made up of 15 amino acids. Trimming removed 0 bases from V and 4 bases from J; junction bases left unmatched: 5. CDR3 protein: CASSLVGQGGYGYTF. In nucleotides, the CDR3 is TGTGCCAGCAGCTTGGTTGGACAGGGAGGCTATGGCTACACCTTC.